The clone carrying this T cell receptor (beta chain) occurred many times. Its matching antigen is unknown. The entry originates in a study of spatial heterogeneity in lung cancer. Unique molecular identifiers tagged every individual TCR cDNA molecule. Using its own MiXCR run on the 5' RACE reads, TCRdb lists one record per CDR3 protein. The top ten hold around 54% of the sample, which has approximately 40,000 distinct CDR3 sequences, roughly 15% seen once. Study-wide results and limits: Compared with follow-up, resection was when ubiquitous expanded tumor TCRs appeared in blood more.

Germline V gives CDR1 SGHDT, CDR2 YYEEEE. Trimming took 4 bases from V and 4 from J; bases not matched to a gene: 5. This CDR3 is 13 amino acids long. Time point reported: sample taken at primary tumor resection. Whole RNA obtained from tumor, nontumor lung or frozen PBMC underwent sequencing without sorting. Patients with untreated early-stage non-small cell lung cancer, numbering 72, were the donors. The sequencing used PBMCs, collected at surgery. The source of this sequence is a male donor with early-stage non-small cell lung cancer. V is TRBV5-6 and J is TRBJ2-7, with TRBD2 identical over 7 bases. In nucleotides, the CDR3 is TGTGCCAGCAGCCCCACCGGGAGGTACGAGCAGTACTTC. It yields the protein CASSPTGRYEQYF.